The clone carrying this T cell receptor beta chain occurred once. The antigen remains unidentified. V dropped 1 base and J dropped 7 bases, with 24 bases sitting between them. The CDR3 consists of 18 residues. Germline CDR1 reads KGHDR; CDR2 reads SFDVKD. This sample stems from a study of T cell responses to AZD1222 COVID-19 vaccine. About the research overall: Investigators merged groups given second doses at roughly 4 or roughly 12 weeks. General study results and limits: Nearly half of unique spike-specific TCRs reportedly avoided B.1.351 and B.1.1.7 mutated regions. Two doses of AZD1222 preceded a rise in Spike-specific TCR breadth and depth.

Libraries were prepared by immunoSEQ multiplex PCR; TCRdb keeps only in-frame clonotypes and omits some of them. In the table there are roughly 71,000 clones, around 85% of which are singletons. The chain couples TRBV24-1 to TRBJ1-2, with D unclear. The receptor was isolated from an adult in good health. This material consisted of peripheral blood, taken on day 0 of AZD1222 vaccination. The CDR3 sequence: CATSDFTAPAGHSPGYTF. The DNA for the CDR3 is TGTGCCACCAGTGATTTTACGGCTCCGGCGGGCCACAGCCCTGGCTACACCTTC.